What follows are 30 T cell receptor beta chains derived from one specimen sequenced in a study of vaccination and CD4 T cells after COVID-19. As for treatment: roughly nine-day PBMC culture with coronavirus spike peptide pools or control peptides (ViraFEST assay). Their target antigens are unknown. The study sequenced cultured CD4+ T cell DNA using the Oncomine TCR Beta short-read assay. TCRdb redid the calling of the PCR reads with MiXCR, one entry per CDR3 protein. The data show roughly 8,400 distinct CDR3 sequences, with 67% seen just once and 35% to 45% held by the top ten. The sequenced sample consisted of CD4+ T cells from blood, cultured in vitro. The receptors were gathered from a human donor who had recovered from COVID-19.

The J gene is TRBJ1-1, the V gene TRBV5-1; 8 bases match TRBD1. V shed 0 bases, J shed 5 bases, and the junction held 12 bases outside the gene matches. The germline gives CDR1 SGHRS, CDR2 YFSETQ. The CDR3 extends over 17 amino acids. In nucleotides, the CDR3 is TGCGCCAGCAGCTTGGAAGAGGCCAGGGGGCTGGAAACTGAAGCTTTCTTT. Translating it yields CASSLEEARGLETEAFF.

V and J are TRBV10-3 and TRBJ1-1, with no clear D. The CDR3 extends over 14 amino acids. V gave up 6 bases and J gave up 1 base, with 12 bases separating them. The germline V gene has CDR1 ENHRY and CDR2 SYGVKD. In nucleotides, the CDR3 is TGTGCCATCAGCCTAGGACCACAGAACACTGAAGCTTTCTTT. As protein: CAISLGPQNTEAFF.

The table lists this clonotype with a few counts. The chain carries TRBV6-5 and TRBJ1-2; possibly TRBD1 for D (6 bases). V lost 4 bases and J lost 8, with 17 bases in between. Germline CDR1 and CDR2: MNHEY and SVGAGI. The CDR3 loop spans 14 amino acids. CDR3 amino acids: CASSSGTWNFGYTF. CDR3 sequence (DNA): TGTGCCAGCAGTTCCGGGACATGGAACTTCGGCTACACCTTC.

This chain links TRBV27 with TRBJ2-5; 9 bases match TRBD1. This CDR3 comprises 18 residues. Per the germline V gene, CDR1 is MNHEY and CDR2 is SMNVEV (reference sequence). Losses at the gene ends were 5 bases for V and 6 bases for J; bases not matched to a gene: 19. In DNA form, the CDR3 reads TGTGCCAGCAGTCCTATACAGGGGGCGCGGAGACCGGACAAGACCCAGTACTTC. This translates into CASSPIQGARRPDKTQYF.

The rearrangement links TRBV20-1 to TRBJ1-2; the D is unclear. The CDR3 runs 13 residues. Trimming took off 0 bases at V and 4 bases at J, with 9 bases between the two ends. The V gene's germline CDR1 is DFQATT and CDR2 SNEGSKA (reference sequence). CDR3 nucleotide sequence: TGCAGTGCTAGAGATATCGGGGTCTATGGCTACACCTTC. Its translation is CSARDIGVYGYTF.

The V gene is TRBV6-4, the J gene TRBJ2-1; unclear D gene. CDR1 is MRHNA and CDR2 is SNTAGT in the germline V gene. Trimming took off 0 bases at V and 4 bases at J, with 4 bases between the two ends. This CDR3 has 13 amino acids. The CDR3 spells CASSDSGYNEQFF. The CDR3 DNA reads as TGTGCCAGCAGTGACTCCGGGTACAATGAGCAGTTCTTC.

The CDR3 DNA reads as TGTGCCAGCAGTAGGACAGTAGCGAACACCGGGGAGCTGTTTTTT. This sequence encodes CASSRTVANTGELFF. V gene TRBV6-2 or TRBV6-3 combines with J gene TRBJ2-2, with D possibly being TRBD1 (6 bases). Germline V gene data show CDR1 as MNHEY and CDR2 as SVGEGT. There are 15 residues in the CDR3. Trimming removed 5 bases at V and 0 bases at J, with 10 bases between.

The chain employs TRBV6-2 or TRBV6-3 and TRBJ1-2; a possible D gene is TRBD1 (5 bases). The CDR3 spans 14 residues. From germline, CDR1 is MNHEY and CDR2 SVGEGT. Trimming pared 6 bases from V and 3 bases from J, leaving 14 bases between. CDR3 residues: CASSPRLGHYGYTF. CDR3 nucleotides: TGTGCCAGCAGCCCAAGGTTGGGGCACTATGGCTACACCTTC.

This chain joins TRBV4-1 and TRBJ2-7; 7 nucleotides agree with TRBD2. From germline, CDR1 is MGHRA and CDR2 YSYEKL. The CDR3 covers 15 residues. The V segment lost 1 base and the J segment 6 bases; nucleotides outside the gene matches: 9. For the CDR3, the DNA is TGCGCCAGCAGCCAAGGCGGACTAGTGGTCCGCGAGCAGTACTTC. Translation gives CASSQGGLVVREQYF.

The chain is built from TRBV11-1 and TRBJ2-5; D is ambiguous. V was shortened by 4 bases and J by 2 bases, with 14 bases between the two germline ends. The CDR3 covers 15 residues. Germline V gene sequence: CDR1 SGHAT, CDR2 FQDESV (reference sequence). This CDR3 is CASSSIEDPQETQYF. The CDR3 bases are TGTGCCAGCAGCTCCATTGAGGACCCACAAGAGACCCAGTACTTC.

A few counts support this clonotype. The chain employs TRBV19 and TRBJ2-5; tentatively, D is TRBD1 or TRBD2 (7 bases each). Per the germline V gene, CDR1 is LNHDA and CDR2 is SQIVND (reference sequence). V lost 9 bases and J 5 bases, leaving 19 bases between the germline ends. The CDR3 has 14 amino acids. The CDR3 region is CASRGGGLGETQYF. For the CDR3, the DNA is TGTGCCAGCCGGGGAGGGGGCCTGGGGGAGACCCAGTACTTC.

The CDR3 nucleotides are TGCGCCAGCAGCCTCATCGGGGGTTTGAGCTACGAGCAGTACTTC. Translating gives CASSLIGGLSYEQYF. V and J are TRBV4-1 and TRBJ2-7; D possibly corresponds to TRBD2 (6 bases). CDR1 is MGHRA, CDR2 YSYEKL, per germline. V gave up 4 bases and J gave up 3 bases, with 16 bases separating them. The CDR3 has 15 residues.

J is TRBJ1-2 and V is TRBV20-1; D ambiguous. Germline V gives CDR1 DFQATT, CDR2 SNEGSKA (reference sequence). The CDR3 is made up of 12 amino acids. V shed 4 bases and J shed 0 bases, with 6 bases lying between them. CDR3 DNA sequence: TGCAGTGCTACCGGAGCTAACTATGGCTACACCTTC. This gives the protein CSATGANYGYTF.

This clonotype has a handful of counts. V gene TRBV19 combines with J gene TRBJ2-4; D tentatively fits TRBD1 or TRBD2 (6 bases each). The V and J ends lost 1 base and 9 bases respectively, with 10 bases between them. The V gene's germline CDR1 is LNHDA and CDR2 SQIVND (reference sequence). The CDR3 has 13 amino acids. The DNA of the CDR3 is TGTGCCAGTAGTATAGCGGGGGCTGGCATTCAGTACTTC. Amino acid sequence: CASSIAGAGIQYF.

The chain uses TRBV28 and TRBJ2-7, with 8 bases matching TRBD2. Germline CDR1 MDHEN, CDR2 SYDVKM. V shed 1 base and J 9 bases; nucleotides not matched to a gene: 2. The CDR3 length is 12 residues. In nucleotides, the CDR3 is TGTGCCAGCAGTTTATCCGGGAGGGGGCAGTACTTC. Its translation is CASSLSGRGQYF.

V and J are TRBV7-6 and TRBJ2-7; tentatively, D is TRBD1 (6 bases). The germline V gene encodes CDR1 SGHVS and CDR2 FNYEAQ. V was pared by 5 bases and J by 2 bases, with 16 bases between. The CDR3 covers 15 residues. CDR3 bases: TGTGCCAGCAGCCCAGAGGGGGTTTCCCCCTACGAGCAGTACTTC. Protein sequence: CASSPEGVSPYEQYF.

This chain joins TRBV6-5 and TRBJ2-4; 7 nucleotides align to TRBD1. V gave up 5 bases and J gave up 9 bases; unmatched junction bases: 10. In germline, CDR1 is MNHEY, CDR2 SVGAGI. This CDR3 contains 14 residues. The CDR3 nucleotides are TGTGCCAGCAGTCCCTCGACAGGGCTGGGCATTCAGTACTTC. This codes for CASSPSTGLGIQYF.

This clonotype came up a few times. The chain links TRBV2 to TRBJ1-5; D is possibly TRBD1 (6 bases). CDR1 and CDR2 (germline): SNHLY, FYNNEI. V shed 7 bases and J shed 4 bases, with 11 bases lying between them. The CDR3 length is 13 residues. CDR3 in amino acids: CASTGTGNQPQHF. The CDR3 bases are TGTGCCAGCACTGGCACAGGGAATCAGCCCCAGCATTTT.

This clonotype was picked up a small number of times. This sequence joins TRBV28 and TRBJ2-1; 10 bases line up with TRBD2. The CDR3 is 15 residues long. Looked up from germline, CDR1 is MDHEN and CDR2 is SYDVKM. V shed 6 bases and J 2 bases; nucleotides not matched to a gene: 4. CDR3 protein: CASSLSGRPYNEQFF. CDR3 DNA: TGTGCCAGCAGCCTTAGCGGGAGGCCCTACAATGAGCAGTTCTTC.

The CDR3 here is CASSPGGSEQFF. CDR3 coding DNA: TGTGCCAGCTCACCAGGGGGCAGTGAGCAGTTCTTC. The gene calls are TRBV18 and TRBJ2-1; a possible D gene is TRBD1 (6 bases). CDR1 and CDR2 from the germline V gene are KGHSH and LQKENI. The CDR3 contains 12 residues. V was clipped by 2 bases and J by 9 bases, with 8 bases between them.

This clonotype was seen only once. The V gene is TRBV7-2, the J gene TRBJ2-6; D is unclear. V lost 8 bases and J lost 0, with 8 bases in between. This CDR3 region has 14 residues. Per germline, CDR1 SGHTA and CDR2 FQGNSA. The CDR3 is CASFWGSGANVLTF. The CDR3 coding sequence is TGTGCCAGCTTCTGGGGCTCTGGGGCCAACGTCCTGACTTTC.

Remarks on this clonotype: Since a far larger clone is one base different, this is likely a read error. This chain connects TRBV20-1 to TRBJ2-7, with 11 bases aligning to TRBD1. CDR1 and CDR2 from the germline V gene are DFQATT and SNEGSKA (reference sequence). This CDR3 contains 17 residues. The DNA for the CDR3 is TGCAGCCCCCCCCCACGGACAGGGGGCGCGAAGTCCTACGAGCAGTACTTC. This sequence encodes CSPPPRTGGAKSYEQYF.

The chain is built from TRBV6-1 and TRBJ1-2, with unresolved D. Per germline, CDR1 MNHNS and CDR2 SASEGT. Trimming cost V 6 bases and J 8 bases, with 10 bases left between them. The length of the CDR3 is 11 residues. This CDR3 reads CASSAFDGYTF. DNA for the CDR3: TGTGCCAGCAGCGCCTTTGACGGCTACACCTTC.

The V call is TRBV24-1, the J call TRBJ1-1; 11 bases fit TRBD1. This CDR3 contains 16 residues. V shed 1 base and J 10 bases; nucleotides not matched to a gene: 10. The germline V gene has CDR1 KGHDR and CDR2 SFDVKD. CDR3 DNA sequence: TGTGCCACCAGTGATTTCTGGACAGGGGGCCCGGTAGGAGCTTTCTTT. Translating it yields CATSDFWTGGPVGAFF.

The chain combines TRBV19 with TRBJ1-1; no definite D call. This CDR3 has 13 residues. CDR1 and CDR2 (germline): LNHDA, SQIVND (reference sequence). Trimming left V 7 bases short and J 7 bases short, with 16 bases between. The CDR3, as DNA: TGTGCCAGTATTCCGGGCCAGGAACTTGAAGCTTTCTTT. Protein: CASIPGQELEAFF.

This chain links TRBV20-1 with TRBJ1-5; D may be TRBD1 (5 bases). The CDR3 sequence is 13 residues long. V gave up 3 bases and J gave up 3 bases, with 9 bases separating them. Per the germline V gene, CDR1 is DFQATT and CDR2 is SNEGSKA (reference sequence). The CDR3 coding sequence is TGCAGTGCTAGGGCGGACACCAATCAGCCCCAGCATTTT. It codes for CSARADTNQPQHF.

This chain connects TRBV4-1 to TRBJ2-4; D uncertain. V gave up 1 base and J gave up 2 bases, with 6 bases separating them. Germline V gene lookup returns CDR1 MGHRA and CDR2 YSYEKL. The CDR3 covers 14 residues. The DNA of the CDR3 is TGCGCCAGCAGCCAAGGGGGAACCAAAAACATTCAGTACTTC. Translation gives CASSQGGTKNIQYF.

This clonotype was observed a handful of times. Here the CDR3 DNA reads TGCAGTGCCCAGGGTAGGGGCTACGAGCAGTACTTC. It translates to CSAQGRGYEQYF. This chain joins TRBV20-1 and TRBJ2-7, with D possibly matching TRBD1 (5 bases). Germline loops: CDR1 DFQATT, CDR2 SNEGSKA (reference sequence). The CDR3 has 12 amino acids. V shed 6 bases and J shed 3 bases, with 12 bases lying between them.

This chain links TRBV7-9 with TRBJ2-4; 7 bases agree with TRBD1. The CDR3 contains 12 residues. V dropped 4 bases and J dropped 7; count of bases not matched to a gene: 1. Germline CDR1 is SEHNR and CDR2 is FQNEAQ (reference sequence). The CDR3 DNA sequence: TGTGCCAGCAGCTCACAGGGGAACATTCAGTACTTC. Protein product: CASSSQGNIQYF.

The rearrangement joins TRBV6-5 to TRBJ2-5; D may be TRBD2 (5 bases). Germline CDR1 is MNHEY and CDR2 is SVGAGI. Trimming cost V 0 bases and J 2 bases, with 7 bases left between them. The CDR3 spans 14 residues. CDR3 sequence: CASSYSRGQETQYF. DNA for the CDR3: TGTGCCAGCAGTTACTCGAGAGGGCAAGAGACCCAGTACTTC.